A selection of T cell receptor beta chains follows, all from one sample in a study of T cell changes during pregnancy in multiple sclerosis. The protocol was immunoSEQ multiplex PCR, while the TCRdb copy is restricted to in-frame clones and leaves out a portion. Of around 100,000 clones listed, about 90% were seen once; the top ten hold 0.93%. The specimen comprised peripheral blood, sampled after pregnancy. These receptor sequences come from a female donor with multiple sclerosis, enrolled in a pregnancy study. Each CDR3 is given with its conserved first and last residue. The D gene is left open where the match is weak. A clone size is listed for some rows: how often the clone was seen (once, few, many), or a class if it is expanded.

len | d_gene | j_gene | abundance | v_gene | CDR3nt | CDR3aa
15 | . | TRBJ2-3 | . | TRBV28 | TGTGCCAGTTCTAGGGGAACAGGTGGTACAGATACGCAGTATTTT | CASSRGTGGTDTQYF
16 | . | TRBJ1-2 | . | TRBV5-5 | TGTGCCAGCAGCCTAACCCCGACAGCTTCTAACTATGGCTACACCTTC | CASSLTPTASNYGYTF
15 | TRBD2 | TRBJ2-7 | . | TRBV6-1 | TGTGCCAGCAGCCTTCGGGAGGGCGAATCCTACGAGCAGTACTTC | CASSLREGESYEQYF
14 | . | TRBJ1-1 | . | TRBV5-5 | TGTGCCAGCAGCCCAGGGATCTCGAACACTGAAGCTTTCTTT | CASSPGISNTEAFF
13 | . | TRBJ1-1 | . | TRBV10-3 | TGTGCCATCGGCCGGGGGGTAGACACTGAAGCTTTCTTT | CAIGRGVDTEAFF
12 | TRBD1 | TRBJ1-3 | once | TRBV28 | TGTGCCAGCACTCGACAGGGTAACACCATATATTTT | CASTRQGNTIYF
14 | . | TRBJ2-1 | . | TRBV14 | TGTGCCAGCAGTCCAGCAGGCTCCTACAATGAGCAGTTCTTC | CASSPAGSYNEQFF
15 | . | TRBJ2-1 | . | TRBV5-1 | TGCGCCAGCAGCTTACTAGCCGGGGCTTACAATGAGCAGTTCTTC | CASSLLAGAYNEQFF
14 | . | TRBJ1-5 | . | TRBV10-3 | TGTGCCATCAGTGCAGGGATTCCCAATCAGCCCCAGCATTTT | CAISAGIPNQPQHF
17 | TRBD1 | TRBJ2-6 | . | TRBV12-5 | TGTGCTAGTGGTTTGGACAGGGGTCTCTCTGGGGCCAACGTCCTGACTTTC | CASGLDRGLSGANVLTF
14 | . | TRBJ2-3 | . | TRBV15 | TGTGCCACCAGCCCCGACTCGCGGACAGATACGCAGTATTTT | CATSPDSRTDTQYF
15 | TRBD1 | TRBJ1-2 | . | TRBV27 | TGTGCCAGCAGTTTATCGGGGACAGGGGCCTATGGCTACACCTTC | CASSLSGTGAYGYTF
12 | . | TRBJ1-1 | . | TRBV27 | TGTGCCAGCAGTTCGGTTGACACTGAAGCTTTCTTT | CASSSVDTEAFF
15 | TRBD1 | TRBJ2-1 | . | TRBV6-1 | TGTGCCAGCAGTGAAGGGACAGGGGGCTACAATGAGCAGTTCTTC | CASSEGTGGYNEQFF
15 | . | TRBJ2-3 | . | TRBV28 | TGTGCCAGCAGTCGGCGAGCGCCTAGCACAGATACGCAGTATTTT | CASSRRAPSTDTQYF